Listed here are 7 T cell receptor beta chains from one sample, sequenced in a study of CD8 T cells in ankylosing spondylitis (dated by TCRdb to about 2017). Library generation was performed with 5' RACE. For sequencing, an Illumina HiSeq 2500 was employed. TCRdb itself trimmed the public reads at Q25 with fastp, ran MiXCR and retained productive beta chains. Rows with one shared CDR3 protein collapse into an entry with the most common genes and DNA. This sample lists approximately 220,000 distinct CDR3 sequences; about 18% were detected once. Roughly 42% of the sample lies in the top ten. General findings and caveats noted by the study authors: Blood from ankylosing spondylitis patients appeared to be characterized by a TCR beta motif made up of seven or eight highly homologous amino acid variants.

The antigens for these receptors are not known. Sequencing was carried out using blood, either unsorted or a sorted T cell fraction (not recorded which). These receptors were collected from a male donor with ankylosing spondylitis.

The sample holds a few counts of this clonotype. The CDR3 DNA sequence: TGTGCCAGCAGTTTGGGCAGGTATAGCAATCAGCCCCAGCATTTT. This codes for CASSLGRYSNQPQHF. The chain joins TRBV12-3 or TRBV12-4 to TRBJ1-5; D unresolved. The V end was cut by 3 bases, the J end by 0 bases, with 9 bases between. The CDR3 sequence is 15 residues long.

This clonotype has ten or more counts. The gene calls are TRBV12-3 or TRBV12-4 and TRBJ2-7; 7 nucleotides align to TRBD1. V was pared by 5 bases and J by 4 bases, with 5 bases of the junction left unmatched. The CDR3 contains 13 residues. The CDR3 here is CASSPGQLYEQYF. DNA for the CDR3: TGTGCCAGCAGTCCGGGACAGCTATACGAGCAGTACTTC.

The chain links TRBV12-3 or TRBV12-4 to TRBJ2-2; D possibly corresponds to TRBD1 (5 bases). Between the trimmed V and J ends, which lost 5 bases and 6 bases, there was a span of 16 bases. CDR3 length equals 15 residues. The CDR3 nucleotides are TGTGCCAGCAGTCCATACACAAGGGGCGCCGGGGAGCTGTTTTTT. This sequence encodes CASSPYTRGAGELFF.

The table lists this clonotype with a few counts. The chain links TRBV5-6 to TRBJ1-5, with 8 positions matching TRBD1. Germline loops: CDR1 SGHDT, CDR2 YYEEEE. V gave up 4 bases and J gave up 2 bases; unmatched junction bases: 8. The CDR3 has 16 residues. The DNA of the CDR3 is TGTGCCAGCAGCCTAGCAGGGGGCCGGGGCAATCAGCCCCAGCATTTT. Translation gives CASSLAGGRGNQPQHF.

This clonotype was seen more than once but under ten times. This chain connects TRBV11-3 to TRBJ1-1, with D unresolved. Between the trimmed V and J ends, which lost 5 bases and 7 bases, there was a span of 17 bases. Per germline, CDR1 SGHNT and CDR2 YENEEA. The CDR3 is made up of 14 amino acids. The CDR3 sequence is CASSPYGQENEAFF. For the CDR3, the DNA is TGTGCCAGCAGCCCCTACGGCCAGGAAAATGAAGCTTTCTTT.

This clonotype was seen a handful of times. The chain uses TRBV12-3 or TRBV12-4 and TRBJ2-1; D tentatively reads TRBD1 or TRBD2 (5 bases each). The length of the CDR3 is 18 residues. Deletions cut 5 bases from V and 6 bases from J, with 26 bases between. The chain's CDR3 is CASSLSTWGPALANEQFF. The CDR3 coding sequence is TGTGCCAGCAGTCTCAGTACGTGGGGCCCCGCCCTAGCCAATGAGCAGTTCTTC.

The chain is built from TRBV20-1 and TRBJ2-7; D may be TRBD1 (5 bases). CDR1 DFQATT and CDR2 SNEGSKA come from the germline V gene (reference sequence). Trimming stripped 0 bases from V and 4 bases from J, with 10 bases between. This CDR3 has 13 residues. CDR3 bases: TGCAGTGCTAGAGATGGGGCAGGTTACGAGCAGTACTTC. Translated, it gives CSARDGAGYEQYF.